The source of this TCR beta chain is a study of blood T cell repertoires in COVID-19 (TCRdb year 2020). Regarding the study in general: Samples covering the acute and convalescent phases of COVID-19 were provided by collaborators in the United States, Italy and Spain. The material from the prospective study consisted of cDNA or gDNA derived from T cells, B-cell-depleted T cells, or PBMCs. Subjects who had been exposed to COVID-19, were actively infected with it, or had recovered from it provided the deeply sampled blood TCRbeta repertoires that made up the dataset. The repertoires were released in a freely available public database meant as a resource for research on the immune response to SARS-CoV-2. The samples were drawn from two sources: the first 160 participants of the ongoing ImmuneRACE study, and about 1,300 subjects contributed by 6 global collaborators. The sample metadata nearly always contained a de-identified subject ID, COVID-19 status, age in years and sex. Where available, HLA class I and class II types were taken from metadata supplied by the sample provider and were not determined by assay-based typing.

Whole blood was collected in K2EDTA tubes by collaborating institutions according to the institutions' own protocols. For TCRbeta analysis, collaborators shipped samples as frozen whole blood, isolated PBMCs, or DNA extracted from either of those sample types. Summary of the overall study and its limitations: The amount of clinical and demographic metadata varied by source and participant and was provided uncurated.

From the cysteine up to the phenylalanine, the CDR3 has a length of 15 residues. Only the CDR3 portion is preserved as DNA: 45 bases, with reading frame beginning at the first base. V is clipped by 4 bases and J by 5 bases, and the sequence between their germline boundaries is 13 bases long. Looking up the germline V gene yields CDR1 SGDLS and CDR2 YYNGEE. The immunoSEQ Assay, a bias-controlled multiplex PCR, was used to amplify TCRbeta CDR3 regions from genomic DNA. The paper's data handling went like this. The number of nucleated cells in each sample was estimated from the amplification of reference gene primers within the assay. To quantify the absolute abundance of each unique TCRbeta CDR3 rearrangement, sequence reads were collapsed and filtered. For each sample, productive Simpson clonality was calculated by taking the square root of Simpson's diversity index across productive rearrangements. TCRdb took this table from immuneACCESS and kept in-frame rearrangements with V and J called. Such tables lack part of the clones; where checked against another copy, unresolved V genes explain under half of the gap, and the rest is unexplained. The D gene and trimming were derived from the DNA, and the V and J assignments and clone size from that table. The sample has under 200,000 clones on record, approximately 88% of them singletons. The biggest ten clones account for less than 3% of the sample.

Remarks on this clone: Its antigen remains unidentified. Base qualities are not recorded, but no much larger clone differs from it by a single base.

The sample taken for sequencing was peripheral blood. The source is a woman aged 60-70 years with acute or convalescent COVID-19. The V gene is TRBV9 and the J gene is TRBJ1-6; the D segment cannot be called with confidence. DNA sequence: TGTGCCAGCAGCACTAGCGGAGAACATAATTCACCCCTCCACTTT. Translated, this gives CASSTSGEHNSPLHF.